These 12 T cell receptor beta chains came from one sample sequenced in a study of regulatory T cells in long-lasting Graves disease. Construction of the TCR beta libraries employed iRepertoire HTBI primers in conjunction with Arm-PCR of CDR3 regions. A single record per CDR3 protein comes from TCRdb applying MiXCR to the multiplex PCR reads. The data show over 300,000 distinct CDR3 sequences, with less than 20% seen just once and just under 30% held by the top ten. Stated time point: persistent/refractory GD, antithyroid drugs over 5 years with positive TRAb. PBMC-extracted RNA yielded the TCR library. The sample consisted of peripheral blood mononuclear cells (PBMCs), taken when the disease was refractory, from a patient treated with antithyroid drugs. The receptors derive from a female donor with Graves disease.

This clonotype was observed at least ten times. The chain combines TRBV28 with TRBJ2-5; 7 bases are a match to TRBD2. Germline loops: CDR1 MDHEN, CDR2 SYDVKM. The CDR3 is 15 amino acids. Unmatched junction bases numbered 12, after V lost 6 bases and J lost 5 bases. The CDR3 spells CASSPRGGEGETQYF. CDR3 DNA sequence: TGTGCCAGCAGCCCCCGGGGCGGGGAGGGGGAGACCCAGTACTTC.

This clonotype was counted ten times or more. V usage is TRBV7-6 and J usage is TRBJ1-1; D is undetermined. From germline, CDR1 is SGHVS and CDR2 FNYEAQ. CDR3 length equals 16 residues. Between the trimmed V and J ends, which lost 8 bases and 0 bases, there was a span of 19 bases. The CDR3 DNA sequence: TGTGCCAGCCGGCCCCGGATTGGCGCGATGAACACTGAAGCTTTCTTT. Translation gives CASRPRIGAMNTEAFF. Full variable domain (missing parts from reference TRBV7-6 and TRBJ1-1): GAGVSQSPRYKVTKRGQDVALRCDPISGHVSLYWYRQALGQGPEFLTYFNYEAQQDKSGLPNDRFSAERPEGSISTLTIQRTEQRDSAMYRCASRPRIGAMNTEAFFGQGTRLTVV.

The table lists this clonotype with many counts. The V call is TRBV6-1, the J call TRBJ1-2; TRBD1 matches 10 bases. The CDR3 is 14 residues long. V trimming: 7 bases; J trimming: 7 bases; junction bases outside the gene matches: 9. CDR1 and CDR2 (germline): MNHNS, SASEGT. CDR3 protein: CASKYTGTGVGYTF. In DNA, the CDR3 is TGTGCCAGCAAATATACCGGGACAGGGGTTGGCTACACCTTC.

This clonotype was found a few times. At one of its ends the junction is not consistent with the germline gene, which may arise from a read error. The V gene is TRBV5-1, the J gene TRBJ1-1; D is undetermined. CDR1 is SGHRS and CDR2 is YFSETQ in the germline V gene. CDR3 length: 13 amino acids. The CDR3 sequence: CASNPDVNTEAFF. For the CDR3, the DNA is TGTGCCAGCAACCCGGACGTGAACACTGAAGCTTTCTTT.

This clonotype was detected many times. The V call is TRBV11-2, the J call TRBJ1-5, with 9 bases identical to TRBD1. J gave up 4 bases and V 5 bases, and 6 bases lay outside the gene matches. CDR1 and CDR2 (germline): SGHAT, FQNNGV. The CDR3 runs 15 residues. The CDR3 spells CASSRGQGHNQPQHF. The CDR3 DNA reads TGTGCCAGCAGCCGGGGACAGGGACATAATCAGCCCCAGCATTTT.

This clonotype was seen a handful of times. This chain uses TRBV12-3 or TRBV12-4 with TRBJ1-5; the D gene is possibly TRBD1 (5 bases). V lost 7 bases and J 6 bases, leaving 13 bases between the germline ends. This CDR3 has 13 residues. This CDR3 reads CASTKRGVQPQHF. The CDR3, as DNA: TGTGCCAGCACCAAAAGAGGGGTTCAGCCCCAGCATTTT.

The chain employs TRBV19 and TRBJ1-2, with TRBD1 matching 7 bases. Germline V CDR1 and CDR2: LNHDA, SQIVND (reference sequence). The CDR3 totals 12 residues. V trimming: 6 bases; J trimming: 7 bases; junction bases outside the gene matches: 5. CDR3 in amino acids: CASRGQRRGYTF. The CDR3, as DNA: TGTGCCAGTAGGGGACAGAGACGTGGCTACACCTTC.

The chain carries TRBV10-3 and TRBJ2-5, with TRBD1 identical over 7 bases. Germline CDR1 reads ENHRY; CDR2 reads SYGVKD. With V trimmed by 6 bases and J by 3 bases, 4 bases remained unmatched. CDR3 size: 13 residues. The CDR3, as DNA: TGTGCCATCAGCGACAGGGAAGAAGAGACCCAGTACTTC. Translated: CAISDREEETQYF.

As regards this clonotype: A much larger clone is a single base away; this may be a read error. The rearrangement uses TRBV27 and TRBJ2-1, with a possible D match to TRBD2 (6 bases). Looked up from germline, CDR1 is MNHEY and CDR2 is SMNVEV (reference sequence). The CDR3 has 15 residues. CDR3 region: CASSHLEGSYNVQFF. CDR3 bases: TGTGCCAGCAGTCACCTGGAGGGCTCCTACAATGTGCAGTTCTTC.

There are many counts of this clonotype. The chain uses TRBV29-1 and TRBJ2-5, with D unresolved. This CDR3 region has 13 residues. Germline values: CDR1 SQVTM, CDR2 ANQGSEA. V was cut by 5 bases and J by 5 bases, with 15 bases left in between. The CDR3 DNA is TGCAGCGTTTTCTTTGGGGTTTTGGAGACCCAGTACTTC. Translation: CSVFFGVLETQYF.

This clonotype was seen more than once but under ten times. The chain has TRBV7-2 and TRBJ1-1; maybe TRBD1 (6 bases). The CDR3 has 12 amino acids. Deletions cut 6 bases from V and 5 bases from J, with 10 bases between. Per germline, CDR1 SGHTA and CDR2 FQGNSA. The CDR3 here is CASRARGTEAFF. In DNA, the CDR3 is TGTGCCAGCAGGGCCAGGGGTACTGAAGCTTTCTTT.

Worth noting for this clonotype: An end of the junction differs from the germline gene, which may be a read error. The rearrangement links TRBV30 to TRBJ1-5; the match to TRBD1 covers 7 bases. The germline V gene encodes CDR1 GTSNPN and CDR2 SVGIG (reference sequence). The CDR3 is 15 amino acids. The CDR3 DNA sequence: TGTGCCCGGAGTCGGGACAGTCTTAGCAATCAGCCCCAGCATTTT. Amino acid sequence: CARSRDSLSNQPQHF.